These 19 T cell receptor beta chains originate from one sample sequenced in a study of shared clonotypes between healthy human individuals. The naive CD8 population came from CD45RO-negative cells selected for CCR7, without terminally differentiated effector memory CD45RA+ cells. Data came from immunoSEQ multiplex PCR; TCRdb stores just in-frame clones and leaves some out. The sample holds about 2.2 million clones, 93% seen once. Material: naive CD8+ T cells from PBMCs. These receptor sequences come from a man between 18 and 35 years old in good health. Some clones in this sample may be carry-over from other donors' samples.

This clone occurred a few times. Other DNA sequences in the sample encode the same CDR3. The chain recombines TRBV7-9 with TRBJ1-5, with D possibly being TRBD1 (5 bases). This CDR3 spans 13 amino acids. The germline V and J ends were trimmed by 3 bases and 4 bases, with 7 bases remaining between them. The germline V gene has CDR1 SEHNR and CDR2 FQNEAQ (reference sequence). In nucleotides, the CDR3 is TGTGCCAGCAGCTTTGGGGGGAATCAGCCCCAGCATTTT. Translation: CASSFGGNQPQHF.

V and J are TRBV19 and TRBJ2-1; no reliable D call. Trimming pared 4 bases from V and 0 bases from J, leaving 7 bases between. CDR3 size: 14 residues. Germline loops: CDR1 LNHDA, CDR2 SQIVND (reference sequence). This CDR3 reads CASSTWSSYNEQFF. The CDR3 DNA reads TGTGCCAGTAGTACCTGGAGCTCCTACAATGAGCAGTTCTTC.

Regarding this clone: Other DNA sequences in this sample translate to the same CDR3. The chain joins TRBV7-9 to TRBJ2-3; D is unresolved. The CDR3 totals 12 residues. V was cut by 5 bases and J by 4 bases, with 7 bases left in between. The germline V gene encodes CDR1 SEHNR and CDR2 FQNEAQ (reference sequence). CDR3 loop: CASSPLADTQYF. CDR3 in DNA: TGTGCCAGCAGCCCCCTCGCAGATACGCAGTATTTT.

About this clone itself: Other DNA sequences of this sample code for an identical CDR3. DNA for the CDR3: TGTGCCAGTAGTTCCGTGAACACTGAAGCTTTCTTT. Protein sequence: CASSSVNTEAFF. The V call is TRBV19, the J call TRBJ1-1; no definite D call. Germline CDR1 reads LNHDA; CDR2 reads SQIVND (reference sequence). The ends were cut back, 5 bases at V and 0 bases at J, with 4 bases in the middle. The CDR3 spans 12 residues.

This chain joins TRBV27 and TRBJ1-5; D unresolved. V lost 6 bases and J lost 3, with 18 bases in between. This CDR3 contains 16 residues. The germline gives CDR1 MNHEY, CDR2 SMNVEV (reference sequence). CDR3 sequence reads: CASSPRTRAANQPQHF. CDR3 sequence (DNA): TGTGCCAGCAGCCCTAGGACGAGGGCGGCCAATCAGCCCCAGCATTTT.

This chain connects TRBV5-1 to TRBJ2-2, with D unclear. The CDR3 covers 14 residues. Germline CDR1 reads SGHRS; CDR2 reads YFSETQ. Trimming took 2 bases from V and 4 from J, leaving 9 bases between them. For the CDR3, the DNA is TGCGCCAGCAGCTTACTGGAAGCCACCGGGGAGCTGTTTTTT. Translation: CASSLLEATGELFF.

The genes are TRBV4-3 and TRBJ2-7; 11 positions agree with TRBD2. With V trimmed by 1 base and J by 5 bases, 10 bases remained unmatched. The length of the CDR3 is 17 residues. Germline V lookup: CDR1 LGHNA, CDR2 YSLEER. This CDR3 is CASSQGFKLGLADEQYF. The DNA of the CDR3 is TGCGCCAGCAGCCAAGGATTTAAATTGGGACTAGCGGACGAGCAGTACTTC.

V and J are TRBV7-9 and TRBJ2-3; D perhaps matches TRBD2 (5 bases). The CDR3 totals 16 residues. Between the trimmed V and J ends, which lost 3 bases and 1 base, there was a span of 14 bases. Germline CDR1 is SEHNR and CDR2 is FQNEAQ (reference sequence). In DNA form, the CDR3 reads TGTGCCAGCAGCTTCCACCCGGGATCGGGCACAGATACGCAGTATTTT. As protein: CASSFHPGSGTDTQYF.

The V and J genes are TRBV15 and TRBJ2-7; D is perhaps TRBD1 or TRBD2 (5 bases each). Germline V lookup: CDR1 LNHNV, CDR2 YYDKDF (reference sequence). The CDR3 contains 15 residues. The V end was cut by 2 bases, the J end by 4 bases, with 15 bases between. CDR3 coding DNA: TGTGCCACCAGCAGACTCGGGGCCTCGGGTTACGAGCAGTACTTC. Amino acids: CATSRLGASGYEQYF.

The gene calls are TRBV4-1 and TRBJ2-5, with 12 bases identical to TRBD2. Germline CDR1 and CDR2: MGHRA and YSYEKL. V was pared by 3 bases and J by 4 bases, with 3 bases of the junction left unmatched. The CDR3 runs to 15 residues. CDR3 amino acids: CASSQTSGRGETQYF. CDR3 nucleotides: TGCGCCAGCAGCCAGACTAGCGGGAGAGGAGAGACCCAGTACTTC.

V usage is TRBV6-1 and J usage is TRBJ2-2; D is unclear. The CDR3 extends over 15 amino acids. V lost 7 bases to trimming and J lost 2 bases, with 14 bases between them. The V gene's germline CDR1 is MNHNS and CDR2 SASEGT. CDR3 DNA sequence: TGTGCCAGCAATCCCCACCTGGGCAACACCGGGGAGCTGTTTTTT. This gives the protein CASNPHLGNTGELFF.

The gene calls are TRBV7-9 and TRBJ2-1; D perhaps matches TRBD1 (6 bases). CDR1 is SEHNR and CDR2 is FQNEAQ in the germline V gene (reference sequence). Trimming cost V 0 bases and J 0 bases, with 12 bases left between them. CDR3 size: 17 residues. The chain's CDR3 is CASSLADRTRSYNEQFF. Written as DNA, the CDR3 is TGTGCCAGCAGCTTAGCGGACAGAACCCGCTCCTACAATGAGCAGTTCTTC. Full variable domain (remainder filled in from reference TRBV7-9 and TRBJ2-1): DTGVSQNPRHKITKRGQNVTFRCDPISEHNRLYWYRQTLGQGPEFLTYFQNEAQLEKSRLLSDRFSAERPKGSFSTLEIQRTEQGDSAMYLCASSLADRTRSYNEQFFGPGTRLTVL.

The gene calls are TRBV28 and TRBJ2-7, with 7 bases matching TRBD2. CDR3 length equals 14 residues. Per germline, CDR1 MDHEN and CDR2 SYDVKM. The V and J ends lost 7 bases and 1 base, in that order; junction bases with no gene match: 7. CDR3 amino acids: CASTHRGGSYEQYF. In nucleotides, the CDR3 is TGTGCCAGCACCCACCGCGGGGGTTCCTACGAGCAGTACTTC.

The chain joins TRBV18 to TRBJ1-1; TRBD1 matches at 8 bases. Germline V gives CDR1 KGHSH, CDR2 LQKENI. V gave up 6 bases and J gave up 3 bases; unmatched junction bases: 21. This CDR3 is 19 amino acids long. CDR3 region: CASSQTRTGRVGDYTEAFF. The CDR3 DNA follows: TGTGCCAGCTCCCAAACTCGGACAGGGAGGGTAGGCGATTACACTGAAGCTTTCTTT.

This sequence joins TRBV27 and TRBJ2-1; D uncertain. The germline V and J ends were trimmed by 5 bases and 8 bases, with 13 bases remaining between them. Germline V lookup: CDR1 MNHEY, CDR2 SMNVEV (reference sequence). The CDR3 is 13 amino acids. The CDR3 nucleotides read TGTGCCAGCAGTGATACCAGGCGCTATGAGCAGTTCTTC. Translation gives CASSDTRRYEQFF.

The V and J genes are TRBV4-1 and TRBJ2-2, with 11 bases fitting TRBD1. The CDR3 has 15 amino acids. Germline trimming cut 4 bases from V and 5 bases from J; bases unmatched to any gene: 3. The germline V gene encodes CDR1 MGHRA and CDR2 YSYEKL. Here the CDR3 DNA reads TGCGCCAGCAGCCCCCGGGACAGGGGGACCGGGGAGCTGTTTTTT. Its translation is CASSPRDRGTGELFF.

The genes are TRBV4-1 and TRBJ1-4; TRBD1 aligns across 11 bases. The CDR3 loop spans 16 amino acids. V lost 4 bases to trimming and J lost 8 bases; unmatched junction nucleotides: 9. Germline lookup yields CDR1 MGHRA and CDR2 YSYEKL. The CDR3 sequence is CASSPIGGTGGEKLFF. The CDR3, as DNA: TGCGCCAGCAGCCCGATAGGGGGGACAGGGGGAGAAAAACTGTTTTTT.

The chain links TRBV6-4 to TRBJ2-7; tentative D call: TRBD2 (5 bases). V was shortened by 3 bases and J by 6 bases, with 15 bases between the two germline ends. The CDR3 spans 14 residues. Germline CDR1 MRHNA, CDR2 SNTAGT. Here the CDR3 reads CASSDYAEATEQYF. CDR3 bases: TGTGCCAGCAGTGATTACGCGGAGGCCACCGAGCAGTACTTC.

This chain joins TRBV7-9 and TRBJ1-4; no firm D call. Germline-derived CDR1 and CDR2 are SEHNR and FQNEAQ (reference sequence). V gave up 4 bases and J gave up 4 bases, with 16 bases separating them. This CDR3 has 16 amino acids. The CDR3 bases are TGTGCCAGCAGCTCCCTTCCAGCGAACTTTAATGAAAAACTGTTTTTT. It codes for CASSSLPANFNEKLFF.